The 13 T cell receptor beta chains below all came from one sample that was sequenced in a study of cytomegalovirus exposure and HLA in healthy donors. Both 60 Vbeta primers and 13 Jbeta primers went into the PCR. Profiling relied on immunoSEQ multiplex PCR, and the TCRdb table lists in-frame clones only, not all of them. The sample has around 170,000 clones, around 86% seen once. Sequenced input: PBMCs. These receptors were taken from a woman aged 18-30 years in good health and CMV-seronegative.

The chain uses TRBV7-7 and TRBJ1-5, with D perhaps TRBD1 (5 bases). Per germline, CDR1 SSHAT and CDR2 FNYEAQ (reference sequence). Trimming cost V 6 bases and J 4 bases, with 7 bases left between them. The CDR3 consists of 12 residues. As DNA, the CDR3 is TGTGCCAGCAGGGGGGGGAATCAGCCCCAGCATTTT. Its translation is CASRGGNQPQHF.

The chain combines TRBV28 with TRBJ2-5, with TRBD2 matching 7 bases. There are 15 residues in the CDR3. Germline V gene sequence: CDR1 MDHEN, CDR2 SYDVKM. The V segment lost 10 bases and the J segment 1 base; nucleotides outside the gene matches: 12. CDR3 coding DNA: TGTGCCATCAAGCCCCAGAGCGGGATCCAAGAGACCCAGTACTTC. This codes for CAIKPQSGIQETQYF.

V is TRBV11-2 and J is TRBJ2-7, with D tentatively TRBD1 (5 bases). The CDR3 totals 14 residues. Germline CDR1 is SGHAT and CDR2 is FQNNGV. Trimming left V 5 bases short and J 7 bases short, with 18 bases between. CDR3 coding DNA: TGTGCCAGCAGCCCCGACAGCATAGGTATAGAGCAGTACTTC. Translating it yields CASSPDSIGIEQYF.

This chain's CDR3 is CASGLVTGANTEAFF. CDR3 in DNA: TGTGCTAGTGGTTTGGTAACGGGAGCGAACACTGAAGCTTTCTTT. V gene TRBV12-5 combines with J gene TRBJ1-1; no clear D gene. The V and J ends lost 0 bases and 1 base respectively, with 9 bases between them. This CDR3 has 15 residues. CDR1 and CDR2 from the germline V gene are LGHNT and FRNRAP.

For this clone: Other DNA sequences in this sample translate to the same CDR3. The rearrangement uses TRBV5-1 and TRBJ2-1, with D tentatively TRBD2 (6 bases). The germline gives CDR1 SGHRS, CDR2 YFSETQ. The CDR3 has 15 residues. Trimming cost V 1 base and J 1 base, with 9 bases left between them. CDR3 amino acids: CASSLLADSYNEQFF. The CDR3 coding sequence is TGCGCCAGCAGCTTGTTAGCGGATTCCTACAATGAGCAGTTCTTC. The whole variable domain, remainder taken from reference TRBV5-1 and TRBJ2-1, is KAGVTQTPRYLIKTRGQQVTLSCSPISGHRSVSWYQQTPGQGLQFLFEYFSETQRNKGNFPGRFSGRQFSNSRSEMNVSTLELGDSALYLCASSLLADSYNEQFFGPGTRLTVL.

CDR3 bases: TGCGCCAGCAGCCACGGTGGAGCCTACGAGCAGTACTTC. Amino acids: CASSHGGAYEQYF. V is TRBV4-1 and J is TRBJ2-7, with D hard to call. The germline V and J ends were trimmed by 3 bases and 2 bases, with 8 bases remaining between them. The CDR3 consists of 13 residues. Per the germline V gene, CDR1 is MGHRA and CDR2 is YSYEKL.

The gene calls are TRBV27 and TRBJ2-7; 7 bases align to TRBD1. J lost 4 bases, V lost 6 bases, and 18 bases had no gene match. This CDR3 region has 17 residues. The germline gives CDR1 MNHEY, CDR2 SMNVEV (reference sequence). CDR3 amino acids: CASSPSKDRAAIYEQYF. DNA for the CDR3: TGTGCCAGCAGCCCCAGTAAAGACAGGGCGGCCATATACGAGCAGTACTTC.

V gene TRBV7-9 combines with J gene TRBJ1-2, with TRBD1 matching 8 bases. The J segment lost 4 bases and the V segment lost 5 bases, leaving 12 bases of the junction unmatched. The CDR3 has 16 amino acids. Germline V lookup: CDR1 SEHNR, CDR2 FQNEAQ (reference sequence). CDR3 sequence reads: CASSKSGTGLGYGYTF. In DNA form, the CDR3 reads TGTGCCAGCAGCAAATCCGGGACAGGCCTTGGCTATGGCTACACCTTC.

The V call is TRBV12-5, the J call TRBJ1-1; TRBD1 is a possible D gene (6 bases). V gave up 6 bases and J gave up 7 bases, with 9 bases separating them. The germline CDR1 and CDR2 sequences are LGHNT and FRNRAP. This CDR3 has 11 residues. The CDR3 region is CASGQDSEAFF. The CDR3 DNA is TGTGCTAGTGGCCAGGACAGTGAAGCTTTCTTT.

V gene TRBV5-4 combines with J gene TRBJ2-7, with D perhaps TRBD2 (6 bases). The CDR3 runs 14 residues. Trimming left V 2 bases short and J 2 bases short, with 11 bases between. Germline V gene sequence: CDR1 SGHNT, CDR2 YYREEE (reference sequence). The CDR3 DNA follows: TGTGCCAGCAGCTTACCGGGAGAAGCCTACGAGCAGTACTTC. It is translated as CASSLPGEAYEQYF.

The genes are TRBV28 and TRBJ1-3; D uncertain. The CDR3 runs to 14 residues. V shed 4 bases and J shed 3 bases, with 10 bases lying between them. The germline CDR1 and CDR2 sequences are MDHEN and SYDVKM. Here the CDR3 reads CASSSRIVGNTIYF. As DNA, the CDR3 is TGTGCCAGCAGTTCGCGCATTGTTGGAAACACCATATATTTT.

This chain uses TRBV18 with TRBJ2-5, with unresolved D. The CDR3 totals 12 residues. Germline V gene lookup returns CDR1 KGHSH and CDR2 LQKENI. Between the trimmed V and J ends, which lost 3 bases and 5 bases, there was a span of 7 bases. CDR3 sequence: CASSPVQETQYF. In DNA, the CDR3 is TGTGCCAGCTCACCCGTCCAGGAGACCCAGTACTTC.

The chain links TRBV13 to TRBJ1-1, with TRBD1 as a possible D gene (6 bases). The V gene's germline CDR1 is PRHDT and CDR2 FYEKMQ (reference sequence). Trimming took 5 bases from V and 11 from J, leaving 18 bases between them. This CDR3 is 13 amino acids long. The CDR3 DNA reads as TGTGCCAGCAGCCCCCAAACCCCAGGGGAGGCTTTCTTT. Translated, it gives CASSPQTPGEAFF. Combining the CDR3 with reference TRBV13 and TRBJ1-1 gives the whole variable domain AAGVIQSPRHLIKEKRETATLKCYPIPRHDTVYWYQQGPGQDPQFLISFYEKMQSDKGSIPDRFSAQQFSDYHSELNMSSLELGDSALYFCASSPQTPGEAFFGQGTRLTVV.